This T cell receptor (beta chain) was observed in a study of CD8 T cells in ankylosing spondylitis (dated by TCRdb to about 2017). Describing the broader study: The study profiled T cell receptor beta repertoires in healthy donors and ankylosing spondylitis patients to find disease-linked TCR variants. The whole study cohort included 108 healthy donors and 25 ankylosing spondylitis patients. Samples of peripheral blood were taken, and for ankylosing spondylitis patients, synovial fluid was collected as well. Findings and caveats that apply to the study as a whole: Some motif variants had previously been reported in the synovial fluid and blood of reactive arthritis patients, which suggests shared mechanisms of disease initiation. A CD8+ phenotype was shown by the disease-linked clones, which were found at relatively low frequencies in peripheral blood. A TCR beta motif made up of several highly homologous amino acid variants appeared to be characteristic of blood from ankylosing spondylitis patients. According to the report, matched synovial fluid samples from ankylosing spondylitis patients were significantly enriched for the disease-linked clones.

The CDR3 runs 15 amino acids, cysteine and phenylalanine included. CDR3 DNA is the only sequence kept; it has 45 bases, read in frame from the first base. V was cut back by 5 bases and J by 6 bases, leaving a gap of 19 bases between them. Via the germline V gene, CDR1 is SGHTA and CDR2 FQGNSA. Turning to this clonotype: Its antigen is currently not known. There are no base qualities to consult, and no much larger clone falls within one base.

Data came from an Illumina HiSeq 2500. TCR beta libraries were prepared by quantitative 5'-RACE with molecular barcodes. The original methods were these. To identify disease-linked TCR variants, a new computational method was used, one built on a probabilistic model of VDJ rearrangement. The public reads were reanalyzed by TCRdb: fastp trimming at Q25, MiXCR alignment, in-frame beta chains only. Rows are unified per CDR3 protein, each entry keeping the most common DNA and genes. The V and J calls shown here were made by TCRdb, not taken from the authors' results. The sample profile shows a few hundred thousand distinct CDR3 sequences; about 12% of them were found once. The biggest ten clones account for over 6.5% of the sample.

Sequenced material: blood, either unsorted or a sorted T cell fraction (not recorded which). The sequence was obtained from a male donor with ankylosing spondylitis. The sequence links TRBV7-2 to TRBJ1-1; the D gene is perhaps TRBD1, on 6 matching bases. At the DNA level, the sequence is TGTGCCAGCAGCCTAAACACAGGGCAGGACTCTGAAGCTTTCTTT. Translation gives CASSLNTGQDSEAFF.